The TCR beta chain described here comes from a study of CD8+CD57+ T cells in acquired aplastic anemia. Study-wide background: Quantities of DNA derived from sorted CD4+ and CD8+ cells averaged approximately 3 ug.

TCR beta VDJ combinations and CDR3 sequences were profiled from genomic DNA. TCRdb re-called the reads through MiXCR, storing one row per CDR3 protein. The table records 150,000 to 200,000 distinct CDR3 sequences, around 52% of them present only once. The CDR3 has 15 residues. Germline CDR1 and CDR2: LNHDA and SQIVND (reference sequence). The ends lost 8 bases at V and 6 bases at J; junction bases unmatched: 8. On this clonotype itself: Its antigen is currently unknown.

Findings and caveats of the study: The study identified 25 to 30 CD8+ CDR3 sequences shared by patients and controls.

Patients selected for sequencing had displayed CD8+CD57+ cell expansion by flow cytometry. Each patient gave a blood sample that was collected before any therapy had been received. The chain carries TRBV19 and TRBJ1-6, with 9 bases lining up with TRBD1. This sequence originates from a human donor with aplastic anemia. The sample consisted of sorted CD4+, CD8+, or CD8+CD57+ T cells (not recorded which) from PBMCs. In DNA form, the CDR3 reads TGTGCCAGTCGCCAGACAGGGGGAGGTAATTCACCCCTCCACTTT. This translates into CASRQTGGGNSPLHF.